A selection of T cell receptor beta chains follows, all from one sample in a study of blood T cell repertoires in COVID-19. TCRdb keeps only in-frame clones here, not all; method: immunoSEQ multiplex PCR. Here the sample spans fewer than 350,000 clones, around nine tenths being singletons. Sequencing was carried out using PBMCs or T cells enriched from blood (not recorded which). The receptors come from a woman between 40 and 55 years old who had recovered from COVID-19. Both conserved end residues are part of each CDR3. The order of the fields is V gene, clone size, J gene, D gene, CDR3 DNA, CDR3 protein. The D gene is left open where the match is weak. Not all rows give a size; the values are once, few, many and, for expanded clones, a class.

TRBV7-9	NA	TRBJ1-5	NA	TGTGCCAGCAGCCTTCAGGGTGGCAATCAGCCCCAGCATTTT	CASSLQGGNQPQHF
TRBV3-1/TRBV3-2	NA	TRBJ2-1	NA	TGTGCCAGCAGCCAAGCTCATCGGGACAATGAGCAGTTCTTC	CASSQAHRDNEQFF
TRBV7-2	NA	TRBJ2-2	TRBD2	TGTGCCAGCAGCACAGCGGGGGGCTCCGGGGAGCTGTTTTTT	CASSTAGGSGELFF
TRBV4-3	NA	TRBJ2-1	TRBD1	TGCGCCAGCAGCCAGGGGGCAAATCTCGGGACAGGCGTGAATGAGCAGTTCTTC	CASSQGANLGTGVNEQFF
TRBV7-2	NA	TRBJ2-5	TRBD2	TGTGCCAGCAGCTTAGGAGTGGGTAGCGGGAGTAACCAGTACTTC	CASSLGVGSGSNQYF
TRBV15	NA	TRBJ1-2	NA	TGTGCCACCAGCAGAGGAGGAGGGGGCTACACCTTC	CATSRGGGGYTF
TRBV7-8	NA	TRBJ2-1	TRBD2	TGTGCCAGCAGCTACAACTCCCTCGCCGGGACTAGCGGGAACAATGAGCAGTTCTTC	CASSYNSLAGTSGNNEQFF
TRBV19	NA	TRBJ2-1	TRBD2	TGTGCCAGTAGCATCCCTCAAAGCGGGAGGTCCTACAATGAGCAGTTCTTC	CASSIPQSGRSYNEQFF
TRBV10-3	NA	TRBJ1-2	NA	TGTGCCATCAGGAAAGAAGCGGACTATTCGGGGATCTACTATGGCTACACCTTC	CAIRKEADYSGIYYGYTF
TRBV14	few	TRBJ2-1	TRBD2	TGTGCCAGCAGAGGGACTAGCGGGTACCCTTACAATGAGCAGTTCTTC	CASRGTSGYPYNEQFF
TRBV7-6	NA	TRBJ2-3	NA	TGTGCCAGCAGCTTGACCAGGGGCCTTAATACAGATACGCAGTATTTT	CASSLTRGLNTDTQYF
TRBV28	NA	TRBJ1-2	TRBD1	TGTGCCAGCAGTTCCTCTACCGTTGGGACAGCTATTGGGGCTAACTATGGCTACACCTTC	CASSSSTVGTAIGANYGYTF
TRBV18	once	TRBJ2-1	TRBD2	TGTGCCAGCTCAAACGCGGGAGGGTCGAATGAGCAGTTCTTC	CASSNAGGSNEQFF
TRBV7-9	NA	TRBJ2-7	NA	TGTGCCAGCAGGTCCCTAGGCGAGCAGTACTTC	CASRSLGEQYF
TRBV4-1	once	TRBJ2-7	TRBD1	TGCGCCCCCGGGACAGGGCAATCCTACGAGCAGTACTTC	CAPGTGQSYEQYF
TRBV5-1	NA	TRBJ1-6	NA	TGCGCCAGCAGCCATACCCCGGGGGGATCTTCACCCCTCCACTTT	CASSHTPGGSSPLHF
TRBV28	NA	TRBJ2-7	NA	TGTGCCAGCAGTGGCCGGGACAATCTATCCTACGAGCAGTACTTC	CASSGRDNLSYEQYF
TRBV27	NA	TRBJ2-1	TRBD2	TGTGCCAGCAGTTCCCAGACTAGCGCGCAGTTCTTC	CASSSQTSAQFF
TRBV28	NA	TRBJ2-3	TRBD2	TGTGCCAGCAGCTCCTCGGGAGGGGGAGATACGCAGTATTTT	CASSSSGGGDTQYF
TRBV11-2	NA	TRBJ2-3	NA	TGTGCCAGCAGCTGGGTTGGCGGGAAAAGCACAGATACGCAGTATTTT	CASSWVGGKSTDTQYF
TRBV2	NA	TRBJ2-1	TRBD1	TGTGCCAGCAGTACCCAGGGGGCGAATGAGCAGTTCTTC	CASSTQGANEQFF
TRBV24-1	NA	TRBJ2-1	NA	TGTGCCACCAGGGGGGCAGGGGGGTCCTACAATGAGCAGTTCTTC	CATRGAGGSYNEQFF
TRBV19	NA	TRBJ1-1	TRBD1	TGTGCCAGTAGTGGGCGAGACAGGGGGAACACTGAAGCTTTCTTT	CASSGRDRGNTEAFF
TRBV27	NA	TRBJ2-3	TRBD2	TGTGCCAGCAGCAAACCCCGACTAGCGGGTATTAGCACAGATACGCAGTATTTT	CASSKPRLAGISTDTQYF
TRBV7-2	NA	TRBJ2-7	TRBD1	TGTGCCAGCAGCTTATCCGGGACAGATTCATACGAGCAGTACTTC	CASSLSGTDSYEQYF
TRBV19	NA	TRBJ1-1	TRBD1	TGTGCCAGTAGTATTTGGGACAGGGGCGACACTGAAGCTTTCTTT	CASSIWDRGDTEAFF
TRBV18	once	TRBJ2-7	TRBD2	TGTGCCAGCTCTCCCCTAGCGGGAGCGATCTCCTACGAGCAGTACTTC	CASSPLAGAISYEQYF
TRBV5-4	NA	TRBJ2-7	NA	TGTGCCAGCAGCGGAACAGTCTACGAGCAGTACTTC	CASSGTVYEQYF
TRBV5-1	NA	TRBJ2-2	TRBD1	TGCGCCAGCAGCGAAGACAGGGTTGGCGGGGAGCTGTTTTTT	CASSEDRVGGELFF
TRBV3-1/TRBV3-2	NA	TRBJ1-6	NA	TGTGCCAGCAGCTCCCCGAATTCACCCCTCCACTTT	CASSSPNSPLHF
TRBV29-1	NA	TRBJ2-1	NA	TGCAGCGTTTTTGCGATCAATGAGCAGTTCTTC	CSVFAINEQFF
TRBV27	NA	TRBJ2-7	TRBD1	TGTGCCAGCAGTAGCAGGGGGCCTGCCGAGCAGTACTTC	CASSSRGPAEQYF
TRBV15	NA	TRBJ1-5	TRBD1	TGTGCCACCAGCACCTTACAGGGGCGTAATCAGCCCCAGCATTTT	CATSTLQGRNQPQHF
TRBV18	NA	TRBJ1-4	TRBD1	TGTGCCAGCGAACGGGACAGGGACGAAAAACTGTTTTTT	CASERDRDEKLFF
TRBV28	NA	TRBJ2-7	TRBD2	TGTGCCAGCAGTTTACGGCGGGGGGCCTACGAGCAGTACTTC	CASSLRRGAYEQYF
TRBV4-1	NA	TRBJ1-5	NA	TGCGCCAGCAGCCAAGATATCCAGGGTCAGCCCCAGCATTTT	CASSQDIQGQPQHF
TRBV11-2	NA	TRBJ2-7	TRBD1	TGTGCCAGCAGCTTAAGACAGGGCTACGAGCAGTACTTC	CASSLRQGYEQYF
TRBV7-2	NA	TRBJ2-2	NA	TGTGCCAGCAGCTTAGTCTCGGGGGGCTCCGGGGAGCTGTTTTTT	CASSLVSGGSGELFF
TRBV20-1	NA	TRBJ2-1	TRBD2	TGCAGTGCTAGTTGGCGCGGGAGGTCCTACAATGAGCAGTTCTTC	CSASWRGRSYNEQFF
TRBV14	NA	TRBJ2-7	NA	TGTGCCAGCAGACCGCAGGGGAAGCCCTACGAGCAGTACTTC	CASRPQGKPYEQYF
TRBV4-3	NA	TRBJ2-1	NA	TGCGCCAGCAGCCAACCTGGCCCATACAATGAGCAGTTCTTC	CASSQPGPYNEQFF